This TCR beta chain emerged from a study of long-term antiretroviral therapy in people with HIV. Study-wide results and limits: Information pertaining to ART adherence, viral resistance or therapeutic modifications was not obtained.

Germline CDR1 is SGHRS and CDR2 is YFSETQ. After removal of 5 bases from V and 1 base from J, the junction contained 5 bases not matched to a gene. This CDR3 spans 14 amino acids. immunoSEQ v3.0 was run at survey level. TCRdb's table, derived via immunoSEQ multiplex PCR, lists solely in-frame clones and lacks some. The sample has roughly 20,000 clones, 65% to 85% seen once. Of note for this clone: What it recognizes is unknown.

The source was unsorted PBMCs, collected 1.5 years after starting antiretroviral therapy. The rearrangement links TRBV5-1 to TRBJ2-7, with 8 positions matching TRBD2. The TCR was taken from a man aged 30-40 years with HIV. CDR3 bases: TGCGCCAGCAGGGCCACTAGCGGATCCTACGAGCAGTACTTC. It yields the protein CASRATSGSYEQYF.